This T cell receptor beta chain came from a study of T cell changes during pregnancy in multiple sclerosis. Trimming pared 4 bases from V and 3 bases from J, leaving 8 bases between. CDR1 is SGHDT and CDR2 is YYEEEE in the germline V gene. The length of the CDR3 is 12 residues. Sequencing used immunoSEQ multiplex PCR; TCRdb keeps in-frame clones, though not all of them. The sample carries about 120,000 clones, around 93% recorded once. This receptor was taken from a female donor with multiple sclerosis, enrolled in a pregnancy study. The source material was peripheral blood, sampled before pregnancy. The chain couples TRBV5-6 to TRBJ2-7; D is unclear. Written as DNA, the CDR3 is TGTGCCAGCAGCGAGGCCAGCTACGAGCAGTACTTC. Amino acid sequence: CASSEASYEQYF.